Each of the 8 T cell receptor beta chains below was sequenced from the same sample in a study of blood T cell repertoires in COVID-19. Only in-frame clones appear in the TCRdb table, and some are missing; sequencing was by immunoSEQ multiplex PCR. The sample carries approximately 88,000 clones, roughly nine tenths recorded once. Sequencing was carried out using peripheral blood. The origin of the receptors is a male donor with acute or convalescent COVID-19.

The chain carries TRBV27 and TRBJ2-5; weak D call: TRBD2 (5 bases). Trimming stripped 1 base from V and 1 base from J, with 16 bases between. The germline V gene has CDR1 MNHEY and CDR2 SMNVEV (reference sequence). This CDR3 has 17 amino acids. CDR3: CASSLYRGSRRQETQYF. DNA of the CDR3: TGTGCCAGCAGTTTATATCGGGGATCGAGGCGCCAAGAGACCCAGTACTTC.

This chain connects TRBV3-1 (or the pseudogene TRBV3-2) to TRBJ2-7; 11 nucleotides line up with TRBD2. The CDR3 spans 19 residues. Unmatched junction bases numbered 11, after V lost 1 base and J lost 0 bases. Germline lookup yields CDR1 LGHDT and CDR2 YNNKEL (reference sequence). DNA for the CDR3: TGTGCCAGCAGCCAAGTAGGTAGCGGGGGGGCTTATCTCTCCTACGAGCAGTACTTC. Protein sequence: CASSQVGSGGAYLSYEQYF.

This clone was counted only a few times. The V call is TRBV6-5, the J call TRBJ2-1, with 7 bases matching TRBD1. The CDR3 covers 15 residues. The germline gives CDR1 MNHEY, CDR2 SVGAGI. V lost 7 bases to trimming and J lost 3 bases; unmatched junction nucleotides: 9. This CDR3 is CASKIGQAYYNEQFF. CDR3 bases: TGTGCCAGCAAGATAGGACAGGCGTACTACAATGAGCAGTTCTTC.

The chain is built from TRBV10-1 and TRBJ2-5; D remains ambiguous. This CDR3 contains 20 residues. The germline CDR1 and CDR2 sequences are WNHNN and SYGVQD (reference sequence). V lost 0 bases, J lost 4 bases, and 27 bases lay in between. For the CDR3, the DNA is TGCGCCAGCAGTGAGTCCCCTCGTAGATGGCGGAGTCTACCCTTAGAGACCCAGTACTTC. Translated, it gives CASSESPRRWRSLPLETQYF.

The rearrangement joins TRBV11-1 to TRBJ1-4, with TRBD1 matching over 8 bases. V was clipped by 5 bases and J by 7 bases; unmatched bases: 6. The CDR3 length is 14 residues. CDR1 is SGHAT, CDR2 FQDESV, per germline (reference sequence). The CDR3 DNA is TGTGCCAGCAGCGCGACAGGGGTTGGTGAAAAACTGTTTTTT. Translated, it gives CASSATGVGEKLFF. Variable domain in full (rest from reference TRBV11-1 and TRBJ1-4): EAEVAQSPRYKITEKSQAVAFWCDPISGHATLYWYRQILGQGPELLVQFQDESVVDDSQLPKDRFSAERLKGVDSTLKIQPAELGDSAMYLCASSATGVGEKLFFGSGTQLSVL.

Here the CDR3 DNA reads TGTGCCAGTCGAGCAAGCTACGAGCAGTACTTC. Its translation is CASRASYEQYF. This rearrangement joins TRBV6-5 to TRBJ2-7; no clear D gene. The CDR3 contains 11 residues. V shed 9 bases and J shed 3 bases, with 9 bases lying between them. The germline V gene has CDR1 MNHEY and CDR2 SVGAGI.

V and J are TRBV10-3 and TRBJ1-3; D remains unclear. This CDR3 is built from 14 residues. Germline values: CDR1 ENHRY, CDR2 SYGVKD. The germline V and J ends were trimmed by 6 bases and 0 bases, with 9 bases remaining between them. DNA of the CDR3: TGTGCCATCAGCCCCCAGGACTCTGGAAACACCATATATTTT. Translating it yields CAISPQDSGNTIYF.

The J gene is TRBJ2-5, the V gene TRBV6-6, with TRBD1 matching over 7 bases. Unmatched junction bases numbered 7, after V lost 8 bases and J lost 1 base. This CDR3 region has 14 residues. The germline CDR1 and CDR2 sequences are MNHNY and SVGAGI (reference sequence). The CDR3 sequence: CASVKGASQETQYF. CDR3 coding DNA: TGTGCCAGCGTTAAGGGGGCTTCCCAAGAGACCCAGTACTTC.